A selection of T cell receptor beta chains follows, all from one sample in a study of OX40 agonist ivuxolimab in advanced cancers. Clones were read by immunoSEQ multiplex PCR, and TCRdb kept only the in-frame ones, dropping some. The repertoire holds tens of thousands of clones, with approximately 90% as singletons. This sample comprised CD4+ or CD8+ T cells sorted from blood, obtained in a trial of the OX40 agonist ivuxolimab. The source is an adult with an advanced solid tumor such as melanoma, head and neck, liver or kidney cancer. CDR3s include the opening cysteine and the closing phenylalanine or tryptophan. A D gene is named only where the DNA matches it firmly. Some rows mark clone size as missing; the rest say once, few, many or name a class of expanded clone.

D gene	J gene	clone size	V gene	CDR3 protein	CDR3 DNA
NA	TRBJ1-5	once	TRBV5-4	CASSPRGGQNQPQHF	TGTGCCAGCAGCCCCCGGGGGGGGCAAAATCAGCCCCAGCATTTT
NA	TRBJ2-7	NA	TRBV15	CATSIDRGAVAYEQYF	TGTGCCACCAGTATCGATCGGGGAGCAGTTGCCTACGAGCAGTACTTC
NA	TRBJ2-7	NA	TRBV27	CASSLRGSPHSGEQYF	TGTGCCAGCAGCCTCCGAGGATCCCCTCACTCGGGGGAGCAGTACTTC
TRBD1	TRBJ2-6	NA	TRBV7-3	CASSPGTGVVLTF	TGTGCCAGCAGTCCCGGGACAGGGGTCGTCCTGACTTTC
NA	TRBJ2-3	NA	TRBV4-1	CASSQKLGVGDTQYF	TGCGCCAGCAGCCAGAAACTGGGGGTCGGAGATACGCAGTATTTT
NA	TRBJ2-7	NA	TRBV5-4	CASSWAEEQYF	TGTGCCAGCAGCTGGGCCGAGGAGCAGTACTTC
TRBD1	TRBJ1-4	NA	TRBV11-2	CASSPGQGIEKLFF	TGTGCCAGCAGCCCCGGACAGGGGATCGAAAAACTGTTTTTT
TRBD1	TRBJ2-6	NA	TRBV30	CARGTGTSGANVLTF	TGTGCCCGCGGGACAGGCACATCTGGGGCCAACGTCCTGACTTTC
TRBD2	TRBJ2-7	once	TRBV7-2	CASSLGLASYEQYF	TGTGCCAGCAGCTTAGGACTAGCCTCCTACGAGCAGTACTTC
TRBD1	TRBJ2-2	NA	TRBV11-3	CASSSRDRGPEGELFF	TGTGCCAGCAGCAGCCGGGACAGGGGTCCCGAGGGGGAGCTGTTTTTT
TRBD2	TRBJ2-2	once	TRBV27	CASIGGGTGELFF	TGTGCCAGCATCGGGGGGGGCACCGGGGAGCTGTTTTTT
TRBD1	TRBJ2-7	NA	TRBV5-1	CASSFETGTGDPEQYF	TGCGCCAGCAGCTTTGAAACCGGGACAGGGGATCCCGAGCAGTACTTC
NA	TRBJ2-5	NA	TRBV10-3	CAISESGETQYF	TGTGCCATCAGTGAGTCGGGAGAGACCCAGTACTTC